One sample yielded the 10 T cell receptor beta chains listed below, sequenced in a study of multiple sclerosis patients with progressive multifocal leukoencephalopathy. TCRdb keeps only in-frame clones here, not all; method: immunoSEQ multiplex PCR. In the table there are around 28,000 clones, 88% of which are singletons. Time point defined: before natalizumab initiation. The specimen was PBMCs. The receptor set was obtained from a human donor with multiple sclerosis.

The CDR3 DNA reads as TGTGCCAGCAGCCGCGGACAGATAAACACTGAAGCTTTCTTT. Translation gives CASSRGQINTEAFF. This chain uses TRBV7-2 with TRBJ1-1, with D tentatively TRBD1 (6 bases). Per the germline V gene, CDR1 is SGHTA and CDR2 is FQGNSA. V gave up 5 bases and J gave up 2 bases, with 12 bases separating them. The CDR3 extends over 14 amino acids.

The chain couples TRBV5-1 to TRBJ2-6; TRBD1 agrees at 7 bases. The V and J ends lost 9 bases and 2 bases, in that order; junction bases with no gene match: 8. Germline V gene lookup returns CDR1 SGHRS and CDR2 YFSETQ. The CDR3 extends over 15 amino acids. The CDR3 nucleotides read TGCGCCACCAGATCCGACAGGGCTGGGGCCAACGTCCTGACTTTC. Translation gives CATRSDRAGANVLTF. Looking up the rest from reference TRBV5-1 and TRBJ2-6 gives the full variable domain: KAGVTQTPRYLIKTRGQQVTLSCSPISGHRSVSWYQQTPGQGLQFLFEYFSETQRNKGNFPGRFSGRQFSNSRSEMNVSTLELGDSALYLCATRSDRAGANVLTFGAGSRLTVL.

V is TRBV2 and J is TRBJ2-7, with 9 bases fitting TRBD2. V lost 8 bases to trimming and J lost 7 bases; unmatched junction nucleotides: 12. The CDR3 is 14 amino acids. The germline CDR1 and CDR2 sequences are SNHLY and FYNNEI. The CDR3 DNA sequence: TGTGCCAGCGATCTTGCGGGGGGGCTCAGAGAGCAGTACTTC. As protein: CASDLAGGLREQYF.

The chain has TRBV5-1 and TRBJ1-2; 7 nucleotides agree with TRBD1. Germline V gives CDR1 SGHRS, CDR2 YFSETQ. The CDR3 runs 16 residues. The junction had 8 bases not matched to a gene; V was cut back by 1 base and J by 2 bases. The CDR3 reads CASSLTPGQKNYGYTF. Written as DNA, the CDR3 is TGCGCCAGCAGCTTGACTCCGGGACAGAAGAACTATGGCTACACCTTC.

This clone is a singleton in its sample. The rearrangement uses TRBV19 and TRBJ2-7; no clear D. Germline CDR1 and CDR2: LNHDA and SQIVND (reference sequence). This CDR3 spans 13 amino acids. V lost 3 bases and J lost 0, with 6 bases in between. DNA for the CDR3: TGTGCCAGTAGTATCACATCCTCCTACGAGCAGTACTTC. Translation gives CASSITSSYEQYF.

The DNA for the CDR3 is TGCGCCAGCAGTGAGGGACAGGGGAGTTCACCCCTCCACTTT. Protein: CASSEGQGSSPLHF. The rearrangement uses TRBV10-1 and TRBJ1-6; TRBD1 aligns across 9 bases. This CDR3 region has 14 residues. Germline CDR1 WNHNN, CDR2 SYGVQD (reference sequence). Unmatched junction bases numbered 2, after V lost 2 bases and J lost 9 bases.

CDR3 amino acids: CAISEIVGQGRDEQYF. For the CDR3, the DNA is TGTGCCATCAGTGAGATTGTAGGTCAGGGGAGAGACGAGCAGTACTTC. The J gene is TRBJ2-7, the V gene TRBV10-3; D might be TRBD1 (6 bases). The CDR3 loop spans 16 amino acids. Germline lookup yields CDR1 ENHRY and CDR2 SYGVKD. The V end lost 2 bases, the J end lost 5 bases, and 19 bases lay between the germline ends.

In this sample, this clone turned up once. The chain uses TRBV11-2 and TRBJ2-5, with 7 bases matching TRBD2. The J segment lost 1 base and the V segment lost 3 bases, leaving 8 bases of the junction unmatched. CDR1 and CDR2 from the germline V gene are SGHAT and FQNNGV. This CDR3 has 16 residues. The DNA of the CDR3 is TGTGCCAGCAGCTTGATAGGCGGGGGTTTCCAAGAGACCCAGTACTTC. Residues: CASSLIGGGFQETQYF.

This sequence joins TRBV14 and TRBJ2-3; 11 positions match TRBD2. Germline lookup yields CDR1 SGHDN and CDR2 FVKESK. The ends lost 2 bases at V and 0 bases at J; junction bases unmatched: 7. CDR3 length equals 18 residues. The DNA for the CDR3 is TGTGCCAGCAGCCAATTCTTCGGACTAGCGGGTAGCACAGATACGCAGTATTTT. It codes for CASSQFFGLAGSTDTQYF.

This clone was counted between two and nine times. The chain combines TRBV6-5 with TRBJ2-5; 7 bases map to TRBD1. CDR1 is MNHEY and CDR2 is SVGAGI in the germline V gene. V shed 4 bases and J 2 bases; nucleotides not matched to a gene: 7. CDR3 length: 15 residues. For the CDR3, the DNA is TGTGCCAGCAGTTCGGGACAGAGCTTGCAAGAGACCCAGTACTTC. Amino acids: CASSSGQSLQETQYF.